This note documents a single T cell receptor beta chain sequence. The antigen is not known. V lost 0 bases to trimming and J lost 7 bases; unmatched junction nucleotides: 7. CDR3 length: 15 amino acids. From germline, CDR1 is LGHNA and CDR2 YSLEER. It was with a sample-barcoded 5' primer and a J-beta primer mix that a second PCR of roughly 7 to 11 cycles was run. Using its own MiXCR run on the 5' RACE reads, TCRdb lists one record per CDR3 protein. Here the sample spans about 1.5 million distinct CDR3 sequences, 42% being singletons. The data originate from a study of blood T cells in healthy people across ages. Study-wide results and caveats: Naive T cell percentage strongly correlated with TCR beta diversity. Long-lived donors exceeded aged donors in naive CD4+ cells and diversity. With age, beta diversity per million T cells declined roughly linearly, significantly by approximately 41.

Sequenced input: blood. The clonotype originates from a woman between 18 and 30 years old in good health. The V gene is TRBV4-3, the J gene TRBJ1-2, with 8 bases lining up with TRBD1. CDR3 DNA sequence: TGCGCCAGCAGCCAAGATTCAAGGACAGGGATTGGCTACACCTTC. Protein product: CASSQDSRTGIGYTF.